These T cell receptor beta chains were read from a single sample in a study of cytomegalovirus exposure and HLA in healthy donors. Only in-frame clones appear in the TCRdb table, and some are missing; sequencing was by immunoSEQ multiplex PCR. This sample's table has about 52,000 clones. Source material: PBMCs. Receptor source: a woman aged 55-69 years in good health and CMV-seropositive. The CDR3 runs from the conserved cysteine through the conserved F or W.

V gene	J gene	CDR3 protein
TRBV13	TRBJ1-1	CASSLAGWGTEAFF
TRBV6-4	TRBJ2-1	CASSDSNRAAEQFF
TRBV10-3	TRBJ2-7	CAISEKLRVQQYF
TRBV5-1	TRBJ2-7	CASSLDSSALYEQYF
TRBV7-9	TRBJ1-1	CASSQQGVTEAFF
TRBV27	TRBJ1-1	CASRNFESTQELLKTEAFF
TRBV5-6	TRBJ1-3	CASSLRAQGGNTIYF
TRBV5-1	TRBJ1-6	CASSALSGQGNSPLHF
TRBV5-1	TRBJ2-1	CASSLVAGENEQFF
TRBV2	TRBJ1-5	CASSETGGRQPQHF
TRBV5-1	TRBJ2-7	CASREASGTYEQYF
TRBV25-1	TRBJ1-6	CASNMVGNSPLHF
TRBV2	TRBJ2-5	CASRQGLAGSETQYF
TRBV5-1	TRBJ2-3	CASSFGTSSPDTQYF
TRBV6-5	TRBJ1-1	CASKARMNTEAFF
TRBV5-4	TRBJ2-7	CASSPRGVYEQYF
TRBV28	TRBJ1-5	CASSFGGGQPQHF
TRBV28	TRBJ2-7	CASSSKPPSYEQYF
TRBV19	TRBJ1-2	CASSSHSDRVNGYTF
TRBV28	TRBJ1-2	CASSSGTGRDGYTF
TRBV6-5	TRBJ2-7	CASSPFLTGVYEQYF
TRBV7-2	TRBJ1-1	CASSLNQGGTEAFF
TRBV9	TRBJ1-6	CASSPLTEISPLHF
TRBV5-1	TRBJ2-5	CASSGRDTSQETQYF
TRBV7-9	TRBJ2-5	CASSLAGVGETQYF
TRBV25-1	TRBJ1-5	CASSAGDALSNQHQHF
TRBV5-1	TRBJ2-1	CASSLGTGVVGEQFF
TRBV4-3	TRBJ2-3	CASSQTPFLAGGAGTDTQYF
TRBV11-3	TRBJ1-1	CASSSGHREAFF
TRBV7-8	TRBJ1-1	CASSLGLHVLSPTEAFF
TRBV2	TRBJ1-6	CASSVGNGNSPLHF
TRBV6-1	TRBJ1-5	CASSGDTYSPRPNQPQHF
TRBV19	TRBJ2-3	CASSINRVADTQYF